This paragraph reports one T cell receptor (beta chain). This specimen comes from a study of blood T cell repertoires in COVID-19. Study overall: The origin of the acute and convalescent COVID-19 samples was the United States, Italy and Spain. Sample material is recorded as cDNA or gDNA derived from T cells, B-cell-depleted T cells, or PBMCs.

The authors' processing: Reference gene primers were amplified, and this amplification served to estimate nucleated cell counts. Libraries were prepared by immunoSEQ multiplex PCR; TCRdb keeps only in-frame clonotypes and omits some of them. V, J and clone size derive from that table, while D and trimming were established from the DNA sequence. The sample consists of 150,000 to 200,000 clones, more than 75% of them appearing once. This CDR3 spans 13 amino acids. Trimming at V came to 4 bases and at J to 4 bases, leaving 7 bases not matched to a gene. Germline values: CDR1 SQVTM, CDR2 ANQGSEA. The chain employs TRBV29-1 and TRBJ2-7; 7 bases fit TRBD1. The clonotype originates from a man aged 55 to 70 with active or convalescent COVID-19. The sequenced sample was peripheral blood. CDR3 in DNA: TGCAGCGTTGGTGAGGGGGCCCTTTACGAGCAGTACTTC. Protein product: CSVGEGALYEQYF.